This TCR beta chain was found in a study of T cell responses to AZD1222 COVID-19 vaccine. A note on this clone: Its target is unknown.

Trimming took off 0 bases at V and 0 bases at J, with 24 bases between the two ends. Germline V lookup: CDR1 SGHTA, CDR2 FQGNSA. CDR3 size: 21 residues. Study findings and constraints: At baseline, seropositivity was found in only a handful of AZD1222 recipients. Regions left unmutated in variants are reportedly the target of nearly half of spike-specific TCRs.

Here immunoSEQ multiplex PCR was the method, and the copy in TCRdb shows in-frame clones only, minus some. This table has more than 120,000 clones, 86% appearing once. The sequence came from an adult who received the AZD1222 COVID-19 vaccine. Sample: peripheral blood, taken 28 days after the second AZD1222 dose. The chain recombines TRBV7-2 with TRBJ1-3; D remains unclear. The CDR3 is CASSLACLLYDGSVSGNTIYF. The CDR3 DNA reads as TGTGCCAGCAGCTTAGCTTGCCTTCTGTATGACGGATCCGTCTCTGGAAACACCATATATTTT.